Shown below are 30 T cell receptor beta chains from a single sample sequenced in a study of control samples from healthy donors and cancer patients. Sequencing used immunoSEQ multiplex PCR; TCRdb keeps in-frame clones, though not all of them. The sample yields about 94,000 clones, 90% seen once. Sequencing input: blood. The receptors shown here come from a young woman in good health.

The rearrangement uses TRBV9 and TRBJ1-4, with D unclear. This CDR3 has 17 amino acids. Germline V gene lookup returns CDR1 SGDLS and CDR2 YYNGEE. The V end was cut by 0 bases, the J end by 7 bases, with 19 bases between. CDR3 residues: CASSVGLDPRFGEKLFF. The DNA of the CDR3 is TGTGCCAGCAGCGTAGGCTTGGACCCCCGGTTCGGTGAAAAACTGTTTTTT.

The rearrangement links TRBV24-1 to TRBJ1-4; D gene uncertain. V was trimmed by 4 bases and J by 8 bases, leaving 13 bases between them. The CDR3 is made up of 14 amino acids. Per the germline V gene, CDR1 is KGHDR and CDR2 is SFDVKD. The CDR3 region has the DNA TGTGCCACCAGTGACCCGGACTTCGAGGAAAAACTGTTTTTT. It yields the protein CATSDPDFEEKLFF.

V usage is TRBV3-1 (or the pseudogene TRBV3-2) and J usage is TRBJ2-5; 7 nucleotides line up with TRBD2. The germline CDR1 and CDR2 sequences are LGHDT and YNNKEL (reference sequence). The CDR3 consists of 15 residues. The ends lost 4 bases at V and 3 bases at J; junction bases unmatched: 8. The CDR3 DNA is TGTGCCAGCAGCCCGGGGAGGGCGAGCGAAGAGACCCAGTACTTC. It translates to CASSPGRASEETQYF.

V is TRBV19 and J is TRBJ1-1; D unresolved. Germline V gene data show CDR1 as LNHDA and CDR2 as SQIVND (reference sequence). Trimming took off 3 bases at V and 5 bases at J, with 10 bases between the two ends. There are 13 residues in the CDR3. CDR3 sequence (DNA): TGTGCCAGTAGTATTTCGGGGTATACTGAAGCTTTCTTT. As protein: CASSISGYTEAFF.

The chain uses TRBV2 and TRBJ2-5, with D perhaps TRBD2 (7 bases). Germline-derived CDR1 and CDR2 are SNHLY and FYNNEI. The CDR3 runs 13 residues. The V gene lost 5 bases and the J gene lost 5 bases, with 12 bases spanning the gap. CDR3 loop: CASSWGGEETQYF. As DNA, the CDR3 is TGTGCCAGCAGTTGGGGGGGCGAGGAGACCCAGTACTTC.

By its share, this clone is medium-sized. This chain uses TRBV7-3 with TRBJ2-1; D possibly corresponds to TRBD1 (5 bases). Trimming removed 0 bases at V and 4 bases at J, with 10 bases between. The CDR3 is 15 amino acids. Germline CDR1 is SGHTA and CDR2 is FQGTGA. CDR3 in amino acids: CASSLTVTDYNEQFF. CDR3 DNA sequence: TGTGCCAGCAGCTTAACCGTGACAGATTACAATGAGCAGTTCTTC.

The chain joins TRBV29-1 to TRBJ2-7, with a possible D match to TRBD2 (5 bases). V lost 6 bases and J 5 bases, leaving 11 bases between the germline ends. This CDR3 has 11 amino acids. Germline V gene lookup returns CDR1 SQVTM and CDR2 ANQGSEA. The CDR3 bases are TGCAGCGTGGCGGGTAGCCACGAGCAGTACTTC. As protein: CSVAGSHEQYF.

The CDR3, as DNA: TGCGCCAGCAGCCAGAGTGCAGGGGCCATCACTGAAGCTTTCTTT. It is translated as CASSQSAGAITEAFF. The rearrangement links TRBV4-1 to TRBJ1-1, with D possibly matching TRBD1 (6 bases). This CDR3 region has 15 residues. The V gene's germline CDR1 is MGHRA and CDR2 YSYEKL. V lost 3 bases and J lost 4, with 15 bases in between.

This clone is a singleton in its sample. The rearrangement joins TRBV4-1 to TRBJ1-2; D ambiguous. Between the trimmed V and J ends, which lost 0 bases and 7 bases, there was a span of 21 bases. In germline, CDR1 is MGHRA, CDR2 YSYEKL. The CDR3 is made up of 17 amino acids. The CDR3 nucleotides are TGCGCCAGCAGCCAAGATAAGTTCGAGCGTTCGACGGCTGGCTACACCTTC. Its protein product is CASSQDKFERSTAGYTF.

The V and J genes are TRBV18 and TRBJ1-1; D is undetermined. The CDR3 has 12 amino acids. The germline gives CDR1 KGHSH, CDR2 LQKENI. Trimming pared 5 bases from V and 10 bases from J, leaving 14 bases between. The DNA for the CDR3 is TGTGCCAGCTCAAATCCCCAGGTGGGAGCTTTCTTT. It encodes CASSNPQVGAFF.

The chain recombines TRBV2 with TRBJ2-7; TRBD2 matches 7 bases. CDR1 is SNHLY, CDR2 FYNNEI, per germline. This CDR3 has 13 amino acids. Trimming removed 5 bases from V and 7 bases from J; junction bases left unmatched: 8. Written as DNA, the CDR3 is TGTGCCAGCAGTCCGGGACGGGGGGTTGAGCAGTACTTC. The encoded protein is CASSPGRGVEQYF.

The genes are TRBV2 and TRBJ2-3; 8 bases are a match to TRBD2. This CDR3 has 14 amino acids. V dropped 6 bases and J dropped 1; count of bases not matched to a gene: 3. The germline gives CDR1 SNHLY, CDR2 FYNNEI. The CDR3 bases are TGTGCCAGCAGGGACGGGGGGGGCACAGATACGCAGTATTTT. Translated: CASRDGGGTDTQYF.

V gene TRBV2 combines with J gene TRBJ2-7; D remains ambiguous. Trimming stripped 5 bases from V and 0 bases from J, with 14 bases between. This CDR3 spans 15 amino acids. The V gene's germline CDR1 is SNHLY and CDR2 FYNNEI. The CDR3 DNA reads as TGTGCCAGCAGTTACAACACACTTAGCTCCTACGAGCAGTACTTC. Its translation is CASSYNTLSSYEQYF.

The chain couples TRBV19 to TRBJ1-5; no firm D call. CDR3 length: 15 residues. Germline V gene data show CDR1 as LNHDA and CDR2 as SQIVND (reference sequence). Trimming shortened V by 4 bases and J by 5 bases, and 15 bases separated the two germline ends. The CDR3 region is CASSTRSGKYQPQHF. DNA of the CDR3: TGTGCCAGTAGTACGCGATCGGGGAAATATCAGCCCCAGCATTTT.

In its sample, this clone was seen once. The CDR3 DNA follows: TGTGCCAGCAGCACCACAGGAGAGAACACTGAAGCTTTCTTT. Translating it yields CASSTTGENTEAFF. This chain uses TRBV9 with TRBJ1-1; a possible D gene is TRBD1 (5 bases). V was clipped by 4 bases and J by 1 base, with 11 bases between them. The length of the CDR3 is 14 residues. The V gene's germline CDR1 is SGDLS and CDR2 YYNGEE.

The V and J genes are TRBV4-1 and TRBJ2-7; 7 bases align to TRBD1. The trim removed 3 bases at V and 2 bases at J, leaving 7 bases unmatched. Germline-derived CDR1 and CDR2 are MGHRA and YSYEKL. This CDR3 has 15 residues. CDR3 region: CASSQLVQGTYEQYF. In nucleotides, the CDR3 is TGCGCCAGCAGCCAGCTGGTACAGGGGACCTACGAGCAGTACTTC.

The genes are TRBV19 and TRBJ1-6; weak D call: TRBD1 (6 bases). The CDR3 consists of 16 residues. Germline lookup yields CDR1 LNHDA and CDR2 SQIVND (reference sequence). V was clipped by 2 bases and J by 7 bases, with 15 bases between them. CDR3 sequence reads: CASSISLDRGNSPLHF. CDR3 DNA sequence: TGTGCCAGTAGTATATCCCTGGACAGAGGGAATTCACCCCTCCACTTT.

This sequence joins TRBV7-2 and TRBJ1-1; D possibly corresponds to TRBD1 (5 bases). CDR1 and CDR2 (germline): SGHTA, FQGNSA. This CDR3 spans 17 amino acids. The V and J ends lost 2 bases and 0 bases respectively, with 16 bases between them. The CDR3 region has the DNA TGTGCCAGCAGCTTAAGGACCGGGGGTGGAATGAACACTGAAGCTTTCTTT. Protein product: CASSLRTGGGMNTEAFF.

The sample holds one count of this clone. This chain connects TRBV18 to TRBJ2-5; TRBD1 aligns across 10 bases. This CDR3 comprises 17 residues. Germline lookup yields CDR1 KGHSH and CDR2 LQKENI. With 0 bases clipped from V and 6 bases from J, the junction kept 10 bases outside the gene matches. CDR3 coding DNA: TGTGCCAGCTCACCACCGTCTCCGGGACAGGGGTCCAAGACCCAGTACTTC. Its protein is CASSPPSPGQGSKTQYF.

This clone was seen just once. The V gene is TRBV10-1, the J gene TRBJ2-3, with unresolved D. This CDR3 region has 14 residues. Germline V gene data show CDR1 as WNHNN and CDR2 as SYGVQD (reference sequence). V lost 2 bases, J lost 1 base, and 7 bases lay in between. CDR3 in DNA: TGCGCCAGCAGTGAGAATTTCGGCACAGATACGCAGTATTTT. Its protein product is CASSENFGTDTQYF.

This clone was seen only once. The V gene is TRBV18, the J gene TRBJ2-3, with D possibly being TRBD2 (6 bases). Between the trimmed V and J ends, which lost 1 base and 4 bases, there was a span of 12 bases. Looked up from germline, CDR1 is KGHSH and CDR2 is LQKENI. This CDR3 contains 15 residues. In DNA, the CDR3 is TGTGCCAGCTCACCACGCACTGGAGGGGCAGATACGCAGTATTTT. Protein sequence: CASSPRTGGADTQYF.

For the CDR3, the DNA is TGCGCCAGCAGCTTGGCCGGGGGCGCATACAGTGAAAAACTGTTTTTT. Translating gives CASSLAGGAYSEKLFF. This rearrangement joins TRBV5-1 to TRBJ1-4; TRBD1 might be the D (6 bases). The CDR3 is 16 residues long. CDR1 is SGHRS, CDR2 YFSETQ, per germline. V lost 0 bases to trimming and J lost 7 bases, with 16 bases between them.

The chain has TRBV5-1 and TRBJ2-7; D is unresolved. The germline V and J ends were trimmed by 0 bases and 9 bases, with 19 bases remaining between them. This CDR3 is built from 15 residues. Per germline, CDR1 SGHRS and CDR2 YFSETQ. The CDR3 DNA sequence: TGCGCCAGCAGCTTGGTCACCGGTCCTCTACGAGGGCAGTACTTC. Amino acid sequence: CASSLVTGPLRGQYF.

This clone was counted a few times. The CDR3 here is CASSPGSWGWQTLQETQYF. The CDR3 bases are TGTGCCAGCAGCCCCGGATCGTGGGGCTGGCAGACCTTACAAGAGACCCAGTACTTC. V usage is TRBV5-8 and J usage is TRBJ2-5; weak D call: TRBD1 (5 bases). This CDR3 region has 19 residues. Germline-derived CDR1 and CDR2 are SGHTS and YDEGEE. Trimming took off 4 bases at V and 2 bases at J, with 27 bases between the two ends. The full variable domain, with the rest looked up from reference TRBV5-8 and TRBJ2-5, is EAGVTQSPTHLIKTRGQQATLRCSPISGHTSVYWYQQALGLGLQFLLWYDEGEERNRGNFPPRFSGRQFPNYSSELNVNALELEDSALYLCASSPGSWGWQTLQETQYFGPGTRLLVL.

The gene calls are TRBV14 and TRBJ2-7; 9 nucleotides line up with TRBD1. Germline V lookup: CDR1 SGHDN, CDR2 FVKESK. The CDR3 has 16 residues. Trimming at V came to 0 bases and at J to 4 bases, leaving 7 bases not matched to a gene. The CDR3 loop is CASSQDGDRAAYEQYF. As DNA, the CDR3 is TGTGCCAGCAGCCAAGATGGGGACAGGGCGGCTTACGAGCAGTACTTC.

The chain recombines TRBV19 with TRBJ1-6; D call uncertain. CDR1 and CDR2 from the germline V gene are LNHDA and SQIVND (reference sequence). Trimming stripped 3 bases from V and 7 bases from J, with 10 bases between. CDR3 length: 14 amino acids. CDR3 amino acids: CASSMSSWNSPLHF. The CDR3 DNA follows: TGTGCCAGTAGTATGTCCTCATGGAATTCACCCCTCCACTTT.

Here the CDR3 DNA reads TGTGCCACCAGTGATTCAAGTAACAATGAGCAGTTCTTC. It is translated as CATSDSSNNEQFF. The chain carries TRBV24-1 and TRBJ2-1, with D unresolved. Germline V gene lookup returns CDR1 KGHDR and CDR2 SFDVKD. V gave up 2 bases and J gave up 5 bases, with 6 bases separating them. This CDR3 comprises 13 residues.

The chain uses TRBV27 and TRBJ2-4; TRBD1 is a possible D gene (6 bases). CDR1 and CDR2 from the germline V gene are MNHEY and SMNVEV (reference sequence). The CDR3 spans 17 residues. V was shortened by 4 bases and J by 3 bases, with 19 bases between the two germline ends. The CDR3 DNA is TGTGCCAGCAGTTCAGCTTTCGTAGGACAGAACAAAAACATTCAGTACTTC. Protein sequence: CASSSAFVGQNKNIQYF.

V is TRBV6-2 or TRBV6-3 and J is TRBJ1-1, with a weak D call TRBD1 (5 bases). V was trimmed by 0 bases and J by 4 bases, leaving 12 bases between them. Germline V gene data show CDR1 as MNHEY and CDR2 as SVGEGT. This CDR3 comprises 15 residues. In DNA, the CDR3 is TGTGCCAGCAGTTACTCTGCTGGCAGGGCCACTGAAGCTTTCTTT. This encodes CASSYSAGRATEAFF.

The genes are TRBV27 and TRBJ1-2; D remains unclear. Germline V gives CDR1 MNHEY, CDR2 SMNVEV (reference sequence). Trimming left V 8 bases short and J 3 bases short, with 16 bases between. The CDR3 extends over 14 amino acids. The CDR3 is CASGESMWDYGYTF. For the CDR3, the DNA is TGTGCCAGCGGTGAGAGTATGTGGGACTATGGCTACACCTTC.